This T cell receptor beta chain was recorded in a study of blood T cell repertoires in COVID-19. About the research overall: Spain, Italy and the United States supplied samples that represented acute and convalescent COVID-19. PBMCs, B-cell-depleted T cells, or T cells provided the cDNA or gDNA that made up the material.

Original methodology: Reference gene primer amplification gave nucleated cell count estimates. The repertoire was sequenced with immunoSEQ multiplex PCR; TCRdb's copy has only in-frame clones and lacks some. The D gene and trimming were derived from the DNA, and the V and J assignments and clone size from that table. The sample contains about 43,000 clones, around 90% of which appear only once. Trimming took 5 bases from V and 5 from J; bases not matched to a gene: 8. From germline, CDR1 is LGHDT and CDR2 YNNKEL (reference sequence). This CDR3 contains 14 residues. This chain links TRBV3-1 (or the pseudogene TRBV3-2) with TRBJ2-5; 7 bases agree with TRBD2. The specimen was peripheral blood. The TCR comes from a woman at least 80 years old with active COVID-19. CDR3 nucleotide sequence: TGTGCCAGCAGCGCGCTGGGGGGGGAGGAGACCCAGTACTTC. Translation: CASSALGGEETQYF.